The 21 T cell receptor beta chains below were found in one sample sequenced in a study of cytomegalovirus exposure and HLA in healthy donors. PCR primers comprised 60 Vbeta and 13 Jbeta primers. Profiled with immunoSEQ multiplex PCR; TCRdb holds only in-frame clones, not every one. Among roughly 150,000 clones, around 84% were seen once, and the ten largest hold about 2.5%. Sequencing was carried out using PBMCs. The receptors originated from a boy younger than 10 in good health and CMV-seronegative.

The rearrangement uses TRBV12-5 and TRBJ2-5; D uncertain. The J call may be incorrect, as the DNA end agrees better with TRBJ2-7. The CDR3 consists of 16 residues. Germline V lookup: CDR1 LGHNT, CDR2 FRNRAP. The CDR3 DNA sequence: TGTGCTAGTGGTTTGGTACTTAGTACAGTCTCTCACGAGCAGTACTTC. Its translation is CASGLVLSTVSHEQYF.

The chain is built from TRBV27 and TRBJ1-5; D gene unclear. There are 14 residues in the CDR3. Trimming stripped 1 base from V and 1 base from J, with 5 bases between. Germline V gene lookup returns CDR1 MNHEY and CDR2 SMNVEV (reference sequence). CDR3 DNA sequence: TGTGCCAGCAGTTTATTATTAAGCAATCAGCCCCAGCATTTT. Protein: CASSLLLSNQPQHF.

The chain carries TRBV7-3 and TRBJ2-2; the match to TRBD2 covers 11 bases. The CDR3 totals 17 residues. Germline loops: CDR1 SGHTA, CDR2 FQGTGA. V lost 5 bases, J lost 5 bases, and 10 bases stayed unmatched. The CDR3 loop is CASSPIAGGPGTGELFF. CDR3 sequence (DNA): TGTGCCAGCAGCCCTATAGCGGGAGGGCCCGGGACCGGGGAGCTGTTTTTT.

The chain is built from TRBV6-1 and TRBJ1-2; D is unresolved. CDR3 length: 12 residues. Germline V lookup: CDR1 MNHNS, CDR2 SASEGT. With 0 bases removed from V and 8 bases from J, the gap between germline ends came to 7 bases. The CDR3 coding sequence is TGTGCCAGCAGTGAAGCGAGGAGCGGCTACACCTTC. It translates to CASSEARSGYTF.

Concerning this clone itself: One junction end does not reproduce the germline sequence, and a read error may be involved. The J gene is TRBJ1-2, the V gene TRBV6-1; the match to TRBD1 covers 10 bases. The length of the CDR3 is 14 residues. Germline V CDR1 and CDR2: MNHNS, SASEGT. This CDR3 reads CASMGLTGGVGHTF. CDR3 nucleotide sequence: TGTGCCAGCATGGGGCTGACAGGGGGCGTTGGCCACACCTTC.

The rearrangement joins TRBV7-9 to TRBJ1-1; the D is unclear. Trimming stripped 4 bases from V and 0 bases from J, with 9 bases between. Per the germline V gene, CDR1 is SEHNR and CDR2 is FQNEAQ (reference sequence). This CDR3 is 14 amino acids long. The CDR3 DNA sequence: TGTGCCAGCAGCTCCCAGGAAATGAACACTGAAGCTTTCTTT. Its protein product is CASSSQEMNTEAFF.

The V and J genes are TRBV9 and TRBJ1-5, with D possibly matching TRBD1 (5 bases). CDR1 and CDR2 from the germline V gene are SGDLS and YYNGEE. V gave up 4 bases and J gave up 3 bases, with 20 bases separating them. The CDR3 is made up of 17 amino acids. Here the CDR3 reads CASSPTPAGPPNQPQHF. The CDR3 nucleotides read TGTGCCAGCAGCCCCACCCCGGCGGGGCCCCCCAATCAGCCCCAGCATTTT. The entire variable domain, with the rest obtained from reference TRBV9 and TRBJ1-5, is as follows: DSGVTQTPKHLITATGQRVTLRCSPRSGDLSVYWYQQSLDQGLQFLIQYYNGEERAKGNILERFSAQQFPDLHSELNLSSLELGDSALYFCASSPTPAGPPNQPQHFGDGTRLSIL.

The V gene is TRBV27, the J gene TRBJ1-5; weak D call: TRBD1 (6 bases). V lost 5 bases and J 3 bases, leaving 11 bases between the germline ends. This CDR3 comprises 14 residues. Per germline, CDR1 MNHEY and CDR2 SMNVEV (reference sequence). The CDR3 DNA reads as TGTGCCAGCAGTCCCAGGGACATCAATCAGCCCCAGCATTTT. As protein: CASSPRDINQPQHF.

The chain is built from TRBV28 and TRBJ2-1, with 9 bases aligning to TRBD1. V was pared by 5 bases and J by 5 bases, with 7 bases of the junction left unmatched. The CDR3 has 15 amino acids. Germline values: CDR1 MDHEN, CDR2 SYDVKM. Here the CDR3 DNA reads TGTGCCAGCAGTATCCGGGACAGGGAAAACAATGAGCAGTTCTTC. Its translation: CASSIRDRENNEQFF. Full variable domain (outside the CDR3, taken from reference TRBV28 and TRBJ2-1): DVKVTQSSRYLVKRTGEKVFLECVQDMDHENMFWYRQDPGLGLRLIYFSYDVKMKEKGDIPEGYSVSREKKERFSLILESASTNQTSMYLCASSIRDRENNEQFFGPGTRLTVL.

The genes are TRBV7-6 and TRBJ2-6; D not resolved. The CDR3 sequence is 17 residues long. Germline assignment: CDR1 SGHVS and CDR2 FNYEAQ. V lost 5 bases, J lost 0 bases, and 14 bases lay in between. The CDR3: CASSADPSGSGANVLTF. CDR3 coding DNA: TGTGCCAGCAGCGCCGATCCGTCGGGCTCTGGGGCCAACGTCCTGACTTTC.

J is TRBJ1-2 and V is TRBV19; TRBD1 is a possible D gene (6 bases). Germline CDR1 and CDR2: LNHDA and SQIVND (reference sequence). There are 13 residues in the CDR3. Trimming left V 6 bases short and J 3 bases short, with 11 bases between. CDR3 residues: CASSQGRYYGYTF. The CDR3 DNA reads TGTGCCAGTAGCCAGGGGCGTTACTATGGCTACACCTTC.

The gene calls are TRBV11-3 and TRBJ2-5; D might be TRBD2 (7 bases). The germline V and J ends were trimmed by 3 bases and 5 bases, with 16 bases remaining between them. CDR3 size: 15 residues. Germline assignment: CDR1 SGHNT and CDR2 YENEEA. The CDR3, as DNA: TGTGCCAGCAGCTTGGGAGGGGGGGAGAAGGAGACCCAGTACTTC. Its translation: CASSLGGGEKETQYF.

The chain employs TRBV30 and TRBJ2-7, with D perhaps matching TRBD2 (6 bases). The length of the CDR3 is 12 residues. Per the germline V gene, CDR1 is GTSNPN and CDR2 is SVGIG (reference sequence). Trimming took 6 bases from V and 3 from J, leaving 12 bases between them. The CDR3 sequence: CACNAGSYEQYF. CDR3 nucleotides: TGTGCCTGCAACGCCGGGAGCTACGAGCAGTACTTC.

The chain is built from TRBV9 and TRBJ1-1; the D gene is possibly TRBD1 (5 bases). Germline-derived CDR1 and CDR2 are SGDLS and YYNGEE. This CDR3 comprises 13 residues. Trimming pared 0 bases from V and 6 bases from J, leaving 9 bases between. CDR3 in DNA: TGTGCCAGCAGCGTAGGCCCGGGGGCTGAAGCTTTCTTT. It is translated as CASSVGPGAEAFF. The whole variable domain, remainder taken from reference TRBV9 and TRBJ1-1, is DSGVTQTPKHLITATGQRVTLRCSPRSGDLSVYWYQQSLDQGLQFLIQYYNGEERAKGNILERFSAQQFPDLHSELNLSSLELGDSALYFCASSVGPGAEAFFGQGTRLTVV.

This clone appeared a few times. The chain combines TRBV6-4 with TRBJ2-1; 8 positions match TRBD2. Germline values: CDR1 MRHNA, CDR2 SNTAGT. This CDR3 is 15 amino acids long. With V trimmed by 0 bases and J by 3 bases, 1 base remained unmatched. Here the CDR3 reads CASSDSAGDYNEQFF. The CDR3 DNA is TGTGCCAGCAGTGACTCAGCGGGAGACTACAATGAGCAGTTCTTC.

The CDR3 loop is CASSPTGLTGAFF. The CDR3 nucleotides are TGTGCCAGCTCACCAACAGGGCTGACGGGAGCTTTCTTT. The rearrangement joins TRBV18 to TRBJ1-1, with a weak D call TRBD1 (6 bases). The CDR3 length is 13 residues. The germline CDR1 and CDR2 sequences are KGHSH and LQKENI. With 2 bases removed from V and 10 bases from J, the gap between germline ends came to 14 bases.

The rearrangement links TRBV2 to TRBJ2-5, with 7 bases that match TRBD2. The CDR3 length is 12 residues. Germline values: CDR1 SNHLY, CDR2 FYNNEI. The V gene end was trimmed by 8 bases and the J gene end by 11 bases; junction bases not matched to a gene: 11. This CDR3 is CASGGVLREQYF. As DNA, the CDR3 is TGTGCCAGCGGGGGGGTCCTCAGGGAGCAGTACTTC. Complete variable domain (other parts from reference TRBV2 and TRBJ2-5): EPEVTQTPSHQVTQMGQEVILRCVPISNHLYFYWYRQILGQKVEFLVSFYNNEISEKSEIFDDQFSVERPDGSNFTLKIRSTKLEDSAMYFCASGGVLREQYFGPGTRLLVL.

This clone was observed a single time. This chain joins TRBV11-3 and TRBJ2-2; 7 nucleotides match TRBD1. Germline V gene sequence: CDR1 SGHNT, CDR2 YENEEA. Unmatched junction bases numbered 10, after V lost 4 bases and J lost 5 bases. This CDR3 is 16 amino acids long. CDR3 protein: CASSSTRGLGTGELFF. CDR3 nucleotides: TGTGCCAGCAGCTCCACAAGGGGGCTGGGGACCGGGGAGCTGTTTTTT. Variable domain in full (rest from reference TRBV11-3 and TRBJ2-2): EAGVVQSPRYKIIEKKQPVAFWCNPISGHNTLYWYLQNLGQGPELLIRYENEEAVDDSQLPKDRFSAERLKGVDSTLKIQPAELGDSAVYLCASSSTRGLGTGELFFGEGSRLTVL.

CDR3 residues: CASSLNLILQGNYGYTF. Written as DNA, the CDR3 is TGTGCCAGTAGCCTAAACCTAATCCTACAGGGGAACTATGGCTACACCTTC. The chain couples TRBV19 to TRBJ1-2; 7 positions agree with TRBD1. Germline V gene sequence: CDR1 LNHDA, CDR2 SQIVND (reference sequence). The V gene end was trimmed by 6 bases and the J gene end by 2 bases; junction bases not matched to a gene: 15. The length of the CDR3 is 17 residues.

This clone was detected only a few times. The chain couples TRBV6-1 to TRBJ1-1; D is unclear. The CDR3 is 14 amino acids. The ends were cut back, 5 bases at V and 4 bases at J, with 14 bases in the middle. Germline CDR1 MNHNS, CDR2 SASEGT. The CDR3 reads CASSREEGFTEAFF. The CDR3 nucleotides are TGTGCCAGCAGTCGGGAGGAGGGATTCACTGAAGCTTTCTTT.

This chain uses TRBV6-5 with TRBJ1-2, with D unclear. The CDR3 has 13 residues. V lost 7 bases to trimming and J lost 8 bases, with 17 bases between them. Germline V lookup: CDR1 MNHEY, CDR2 SVGAGI. The CDR3 here is CASTLIKGGGYTF. The DNA for the CDR3 is TGTGCCAGCACCTTAATAAAGGGAGGGGGCTACACCTTC.